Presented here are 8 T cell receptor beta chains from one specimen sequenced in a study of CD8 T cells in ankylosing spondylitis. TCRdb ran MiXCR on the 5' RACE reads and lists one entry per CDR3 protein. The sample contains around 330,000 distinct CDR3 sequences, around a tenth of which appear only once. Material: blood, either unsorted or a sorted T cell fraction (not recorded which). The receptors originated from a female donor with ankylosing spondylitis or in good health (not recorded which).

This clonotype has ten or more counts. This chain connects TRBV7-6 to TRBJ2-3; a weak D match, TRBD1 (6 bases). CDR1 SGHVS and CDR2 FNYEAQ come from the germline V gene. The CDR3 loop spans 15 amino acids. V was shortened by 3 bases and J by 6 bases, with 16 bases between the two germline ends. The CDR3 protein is CASSFSGDNVDTQYF. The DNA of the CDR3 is TGTGCCAGCAGCTTTTCCGGGGACAATGTGGATACGCAGTATTTT.

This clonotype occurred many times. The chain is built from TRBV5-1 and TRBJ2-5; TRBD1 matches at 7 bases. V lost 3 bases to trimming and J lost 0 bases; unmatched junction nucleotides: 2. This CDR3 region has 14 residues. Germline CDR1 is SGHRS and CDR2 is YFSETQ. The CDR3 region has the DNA TGCGCCAGCAGCTCGACAGGGAACCAAGAGACCCAGTACTTC. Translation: CASSSTGNQETQYF.

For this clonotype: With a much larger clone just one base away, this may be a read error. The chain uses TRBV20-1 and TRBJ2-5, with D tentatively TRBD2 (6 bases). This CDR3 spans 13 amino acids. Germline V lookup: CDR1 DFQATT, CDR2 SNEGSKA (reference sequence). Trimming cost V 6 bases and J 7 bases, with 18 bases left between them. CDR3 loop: CSALLARLWTQYF. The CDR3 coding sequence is TGCAGTGCGCTCCTAGCGCGCCTTTGGACCCAGTACTTC.

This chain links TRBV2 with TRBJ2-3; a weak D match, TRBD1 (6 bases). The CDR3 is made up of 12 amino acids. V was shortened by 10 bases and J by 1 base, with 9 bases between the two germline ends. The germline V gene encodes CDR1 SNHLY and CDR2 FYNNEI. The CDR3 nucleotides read TGTGCCACCTCAGGGGGCACAGATACGCAGTATTTT. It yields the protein CATSGGTDTQYF.

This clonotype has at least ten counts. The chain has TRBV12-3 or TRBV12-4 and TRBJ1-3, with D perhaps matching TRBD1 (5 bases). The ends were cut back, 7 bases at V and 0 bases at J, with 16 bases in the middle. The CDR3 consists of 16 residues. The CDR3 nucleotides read TGTGCCAGCAAAAGCCCAGGGTCCAGCTCTGGAAACACCATATATTTT. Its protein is CASKSPGSSSGNTIYF.

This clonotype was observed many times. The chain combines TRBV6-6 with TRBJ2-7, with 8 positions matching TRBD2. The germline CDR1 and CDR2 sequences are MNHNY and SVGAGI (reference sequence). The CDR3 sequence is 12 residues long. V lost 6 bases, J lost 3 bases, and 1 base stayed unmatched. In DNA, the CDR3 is TGTGCCAGCAGCCGGGAGGGCTACGAGCAGTACTTC. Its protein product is CASSREGYEQYF.

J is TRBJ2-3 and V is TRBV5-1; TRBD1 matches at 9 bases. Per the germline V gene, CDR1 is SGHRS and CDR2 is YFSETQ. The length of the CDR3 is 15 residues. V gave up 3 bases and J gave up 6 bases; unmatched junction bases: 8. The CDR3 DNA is TGCGCCAGCAGCTCCGGGACAGGGCCGTTGGATACGCAGTATTTT. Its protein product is CASSSGTGPLDTQYF. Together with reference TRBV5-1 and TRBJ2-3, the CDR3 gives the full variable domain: KAGVTQTPRYLIKTRGQQVTLSCSPISGHRSVSWYQQTPGQGLQFLFEYFSETQRNKGNFPGRFSGRQFSNSRSEMNVSTLELGDSALYLCASSSGTGPLDTQYFGPGTRLTVL.

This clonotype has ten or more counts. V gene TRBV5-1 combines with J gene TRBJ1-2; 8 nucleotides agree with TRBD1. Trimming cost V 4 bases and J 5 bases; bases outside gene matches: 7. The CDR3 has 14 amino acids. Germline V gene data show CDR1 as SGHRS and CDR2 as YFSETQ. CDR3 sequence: CASSVRDRTYGYTF. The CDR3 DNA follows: TGCGCCAGCAGCGTTAGGGACAGGACTTATGGCTACACCTTC.